These 26 T cell receptor beta chains came from one sample sequenced in a study of blood T cell repertoires in COVID-19. TCRdb's table, derived via immunoSEQ multiplex PCR, lists solely in-frame clones and lacks some. The sample lists about 120,000 clones; approximately 90% were seen once. Sequencing was carried out using peripheral blood. The receptors originated from a woman aged 45-60 years with acute or convalescent COVID-19.

This clone has only one observation. This chain joins TRBV5-1 and TRBJ2-2; TRBD1 is a possible D gene (6 bases). V lost 4 bases, J lost 0 bases, and 13 bases lay in between. CDR1 and CDR2 from the germline V gene are SGHRS and YFSETQ. The CDR3 length is 16 residues. The CDR3 nucleotides are TGCGCCAGCAGCATCCAGGGGAACGCGAACACCGGGGAGCTGTTTTTT. Residues: CASSIQGNANTGELFF.

The J gene is TRBJ2-5, the V gene TRBV11-2; weak D call: TRBD1 (6 bases). The germline gives CDR1 SGHAT, CDR2 FQNNGV. This CDR3 region has 15 residues. The V end lost 0 bases, the J end lost 7 bases, and 15 bases lay between the germline ends. CDR3 nucleotide sequence: TGTGCCAGCAGCTTAGATCCAGGGGCGCGGGCGACCCAGTACTTC. Its translation is CASSLDPGARATQYF.

The chain joins TRBV3-1 (or the pseudogene TRBV3-2) to TRBJ1-5; tentatively, D is TRBD1 (6 bases). Trimming pared 7 bases from V and 0 bases from J, leaving 25 bases between. The CDR3 totals 19 residues. CDR1 LGHDT and CDR2 YNNKEL come from the germline V gene (reference sequence). The CDR3 region is CASTPEKGQPLTSNQPQHF. CDR3 in DNA: TGTGCCAGCACCCCAGAGAAGGGACAACCCTTAACTAGCAATCAGCCCCAGCATTTT.

The J gene is TRBJ2-5, the V gene TRBV5-4; 9 nucleotides agree with TRBD2. The CDR3 covers 15 residues. Losses at the gene ends were 1 base for V and 4 bases for J; bases not matched to a gene: 5. Germline loops: CDR1 SGHNT, CDR2 YYREEE (reference sequence). The CDR3 loop reads CASSLSSGGLETQYF. The DNA for the CDR3 is TGTGCCAGCAGCTTGAGTAGCGGGGGCCTAGAGACCCAGTACTTC.

CDR3 nucleotides: TGTGCCACCAGTGATTTGGGGGGGGGCAATGAGCAGTTCTTC. It yields the protein CATSDLGGGNEQFF. This rearrangement joins TRBV24-1 to TRBJ2-1; TRBD2 matches 7 bases. Unmatched junction bases numbered 1, after V lost 0 bases and J lost 6 bases. The CDR3 covers 14 residues. Germline V lookup: CDR1 KGHDR, CDR2 SFDVKD.

The chain recombines TRBV2 with TRBJ1-4; D not resolved. This CDR3 spans 14 amino acids. CDR1 and CDR2 from the germline V gene are SNHLY and FYNNEI. V dropped 7 bases and J dropped 4 bases, with 13 bases sitting between them. CDR3 in amino acids: CASTLEGFNEKLFF. CDR3 coding DNA: TGTGCCAGCACCTTGGAGGGATTTAATGAAAAACTGTTTTTT.

The table lists this clone with a few counts. This chain connects TRBV15 to TRBJ1-4; 9 bases are shared with TRBD1. In germline, CDR1 is LNHNV, CDR2 YYDKDF (reference sequence). The CDR3 sequence is 14 residues long. The V segment lost 3 bases and the J segment 8 bases; nucleotides outside the gene matches: 4. CDR3 sequence (DNA): TGTGCCACCAGCAGGGGACAGGGAGGGGAAAAACTGTTTTTT. Translation: CATSRGQGGEKLFF. Full variable domain (missing parts from reference TRBV15 and TRBJ1-4): DAMVIQNPRYQVTQFGKPVTLSCSQTLNHNVMYWYQQKSSQAPKLLFHYYDKDFNNEADTPDNFQSRRPNTSFCFLDIRSPGLGDTAMYLCATSRGQGGEKLFFGSGTQLSVL.

The J gene is TRBJ2-3, the V gene TRBV5-1, with a weak D call TRBD1 (6 bases). Germline V gives CDR1 SGHRS, CDR2 YFSETQ. The length of the CDR3 is 14 residues. Trimming shortened V by 3 bases and J by 0 bases, and 8 bases separated the two germline ends. CDR3 loop: CASSWTVSTDTQYF. The CDR3 DNA reads as TGCGCCAGCAGCTGGACAGTGAGCACAGATACGCAGTATTTT.

CDR3: CASIQDSVPKEAFF. The CDR3, as DNA: TGTGCCAGCATCCAGGACAGCGTACCCAAAGAAGCTTTCTTT. V is TRBV28 and J is TRBJ1-1, with D tentatively TRBD1 (6 bases). The CDR3 extends over 14 amino acids. Germline V gene sequence: CDR1 MDHEN, CDR2 SYDVKM. Trimming pared 7 bases from V and 8 bases from J, leaving 20 bases between. The complete variable domain, with remaining parts taken from reference TRBV28 and TRBJ1-1, reads DVKVTQSSRYLVKRTGEKVFLECVQDMDHENMFWYRQDPGLGLRLIYFSYDVKMKEKGDIPEGYSVSREKKERFSLILESASTNQTSMYLCASIQDSVPKEAFFGQGTRLTVV.

V is TRBV7-9 and J is TRBJ2-4; 12 positions agree with TRBD1. The junction had 8 bases not matched to a gene; V was cut back by 4 bases and J by 7 bases. This CDR3 has 16 amino acids. CDR1 and CDR2 from the germline V gene are SEHNR and FQNEAQ (reference sequence). The CDR3 reads CASSSGTGGSGNIQYF. As DNA, the CDR3 is TGTGCCAGCAGCTCAGGGACAGGGGGCAGCGGTAACATTCAGTACTTC.

CDR3 sequence reads: CATSRDGRGTVYEQYF. The CDR3 region has the DNA TGTGCCACCAGCAGAGATGGGCGAGGGACAGTCTACGAGCAGTACTTC. V usage is TRBV15 and J usage is TRBJ2-7; 7 bases line up with TRBD1. Germline CDR1 and CDR2: LNHNV and YYDKDF (reference sequence). The V segment lost 0 bases and the J segment 3 bases; nucleotides outside the gene matches: 8. The CDR3 sequence is 16 residues long.

The gene calls are TRBV15 and TRBJ2-2, with D hard to call. CDR3 length: 12 residues. Germline CDR1 LNHNV, CDR2 YYDKDF (reference sequence). V gave up 5 bases and J gave up 2 bases, with 3 bases separating them. The CDR3, as DNA: TGTGCCACCAGCTTAAACACCGGGGAGCTGTTTTTT. Translated: CATSLNTGELFF. Full variable domain (remainder filled in from reference TRBV15 and TRBJ2-2): DAMVIQNPRYQVTQFGKPVTLSCSQTLNHNVMYWYQQKSSQAPKLLFHYYDKDFNNEADTPDNFQSRRPNTSFCFLDIRSPGLGDTAMYLCATSLNTGELFFGEGSRLTVL.

This clone was picked up one time. V and J are TRBV4-3 and TRBJ2-3; 9 nucleotides agree with TRBD1. The CDR3 totals 16 residues. Trimming cost V 0 bases and J 5 bases; bases outside gene matches: 6. Per germline, CDR1 LGHNA and CDR2 YSLEER. The CDR3 is CASSQDRTGAIDTQYF. The CDR3 region has the DNA TGCGCCAGCAGCCAAGATCGGACAGGGGCTATAGATACGCAGTATTTT.

The CDR3 is CASSERGPTGELFF. CDR3 coding DNA: TGTGCCAGCAGTGAACGCGGGCCCACCGGGGAGCTGTTTTTT. The genes are TRBV2 and TRBJ2-2; a possible D gene is TRBD2 (5 bases). The CDR3 extends over 14 amino acids. Germline CDR1 and CDR2: SNHLY and FYNNEI. V was trimmed by 2 bases and J by 4 bases, leaving 8 bases between them.

The chain carries TRBV28 and TRBJ2-7; the match to TRBD1 covers 9 bases. Germline loops: CDR1 MDHEN, CDR2 SYDVKM. Trimming removed 7 bases from V and 0 bases from J; junction bases left unmatched: 19. The CDR3 sequence is 19 residues long. The DNA of the CDR3 is TGTGCCAGCACCGGGACAGGGTGGTCCACTAAAAGTGCCTCCTACGAGCAGTACTTC. Protein product: CASTGTGWSTKSASYEQYF.

The gene calls are TRBV7-2 and TRBJ1-6, with 10 nucleotides matching TRBD1. This CDR3 region has 17 residues. The V gene end was trimmed by 5 bases and the J gene end by 6 bases; junction bases not matched to a gene: 10. Looked up from germline, CDR1 is SGHTA and CDR2 is FQGNSA. The CDR3 sequence is CASSRGGQGNPNSPLHF. CDR3 in DNA: TGTGCCAGCAGCCGCGGGGGACAGGGGAATCCTAATTCACCCCTCCACTTT.

The rearrangement joins TRBV7-9 to TRBJ2-1; the D gene is possibly TRBD2 (6 bases). V lost 5 bases and J 2 bases, leaving 13 bases between the germline ends. Germline assignment: CDR1 SEHNR and CDR2 FQNEAQ (reference sequence). This CDR3 is built from 15 residues. DNA for the CDR3: TGTGCCAGCAGCGTGGAGGGCCGCGCCTACAATGAGCAGTTCTTC. Its translation is CASSVEGRAYNEQFF. Full variable domain (outside the CDR3, taken from reference TRBV7-9 and TRBJ2-1): DTGVSQNPRHKITKRGQNVTFRCDPISEHNRLYWYRQTLGQGPEFLTYFQNEAQLEKSRLLSDRFSAERPKGSFSTLEIQRTEQGDSAMYLCASSVEGRAYNEQFFGPGTRLTVL.

This chain uses TRBV28 with TRBJ2-7; D unresolved. V lost 5 bases and J lost 3, with 5 bases in between. Germline V gives CDR1 MDHEN, CDR2 SYDVKM. The CDR3 covers 11 residues. CDR3 nucleotides: TGTGCCAGCAGTACTAACTACGAGCAGTACTTC. Protein product: CASSTNYEQYF. Using reference TRBV28 and TRBJ2-7 for the parts outside the CDR3, the full variable domain is DVKVTQSSRYLVKRTGEKVFLECVQDMDHENMFWYRQDPGLGLRLIYFSYDVKMKEKGDIPEGYSVSREKKERFSLILESASTNQTSMYLCASSTNYEQYFGPGTRLTVT.

The gene calls are TRBV4-2 and TRBJ1-4, with D perhaps TRBD1 (5 bases). The germline V gene encodes CDR1 LGHNA and CDR2 YNFKEQ. V lost 1 base to trimming and J lost 8 bases, with 17 bases between them. The CDR3 covers 16 residues. The CDR3 nucleotides are TGTGCCAGCAGCCAAGGGGGCCCAGGGAGGGGAGAAAAACTGTTTTTT. Protein sequence: CASSQGGPGRGEKLFF.

The chain is built from TRBV5-8 and TRBJ1-1; 8 nucleotides line up with TRBD1. The CDR3 covers 14 residues. V lost 2 bases, J lost 4 bases, and 4 bases stayed unmatched. The V gene's germline CDR1 is SGHTS and CDR2 YDEGEE. The CDR3 protein is CASSLTGGITEAFF. Written as DNA, the CDR3 is TGTGCCAGCAGCTTAACAGGGGGGATCACTGAAGCTTTCTTT.

The chain links TRBV15 to TRBJ1-2, with 10 bases identical to TRBD1. Germline V CDR1 and CDR2: LNHNV, YYDKDF (reference sequence). The CDR3 is 15 residues long. The ends lost 4 bases at V and 5 bases at J; junction bases unmatched: 7. The CDR3 sequence: CATSTGTGVYYGYTF. DNA of the CDR3: TGTGCCACCAGCACTGGGACAGGGGTCTATTATGGCTACACCTTC. Based on the CDR3 plus reference TRBV15 and TRBJ1-2, the full variable domain is DAMVIQNPRYQVTQFGKPVTLSCSQTLNHNVMYWYQQKSSQAPKLLFHYYDKDFNNEADTPDNFQSRRPNTSFCFLDIRSPGLGDTAMYLCATSTGTGVYYGYTFGSGTRLTVV.

This sequence joins TRBV9 and TRBJ1-2; D is possibly TRBD1 (5 bases). V was cut by 0 bases and J by 8 bases, with 14 bases left in between. Looked up from germline, CDR1 is SGDLS and CDR2 is YYNGEE. The CDR3 runs 14 residues. In nucleotides, the CDR3 is TGTGCCAGCAGCGTAGACGGGGGAAAGTGGGGCTACACCTTC. Residues: CASSVDGGKWGYTF.

About this clone: Its ends do not fully match the called genes, so a read error is possible. The J gene is TRBJ2-4, the V gene TRBV7-2, with a possible D match to TRBD1 (6 bases). Germline V gives CDR1 SGHTA, CDR2 FQGNSA. The CDR3 length is 12 residues. The CDR3 nucleotides read TGTGCCAGCAGCTCTAACCAGGGGCGACCCTTCTTC. It specifies CASSSNQGRPFF.

In DNA form, the CDR3 reads TGTGCCAGCACTTTAGCGGGGGTCGTCTACGAGCAGTACTTC. Protein: CASTLAGVVYEQYF. J is TRBJ2-7 and V is TRBV2; 9 nucleotides agree with TRBD2. With 7 bases clipped from V and 3 bases from J, the junction kept 7 bases outside the gene matches. From germline, CDR1 is SNHLY and CDR2 FYNNEI. This CDR3 is 14 amino acids long.

The CDR3 reads CASSFDTGPAFF. Written as DNA, the CDR3 is TGTGCCAGCAGCTTTGATACAGGGCCAGCTTTCTTT. The chain combines TRBV5-4 with TRBJ1-1, with D tentatively TRBD1 (6 bases). The V and J ends lost 2 bases and 10 bases respectively, with 12 bases between them. Per the germline V gene, CDR1 is SGHNT and CDR2 is YYREEE (reference sequence). The CDR3 spans 12 residues.

V and J are TRBV14 and TRBJ2-4; D perhaps matches TRBD1 (6 bases). This CDR3 region has 14 residues. The germline CDR1 and CDR2 sequences are SGHDN and FVKESK. V dropped 5 bases and J dropped 8 bases, with 16 bases sitting between them. The CDR3 sequence is CASSMGQPRDIQYF. The CDR3 coding sequence is TGTGCCAGCAGCATGGGACAACCCCGGGACATTCAGTACTTC.